The 4 T cell receptor beta chains presented below share a single source sample, sequenced in a study of patients and donors after allogeneic stem cell transplantation. Each CDR3 protein gets one entry after TCRdb re-called the RT-PCR reads with MiXCR. The repertoire holds some 880,000 distinct CDR3 sequences, with roughly 18% as singletons. Sequenced input: blood, either unsorted or a sorted T cell fraction (not recorded which). The source is a human donor who was either an allogeneic HSCT recipient or a stem cell or donor lymphocyte infusion donor (not recorded which). It is not recorded whose cells these are; they may come from a transplant donor.

This clonotype was detected only a few times. The J gene is TRBJ2-4, the V gene TRBV4-2; 10 bases match TRBD2. J lost 0 bases, V lost 6 bases, and 5 bases had no gene match. CDR3 length: 16 residues. CDR1 is LGHNA and CDR2 is YNFKEQ in the germline V gene. CDR3 nucleotides: TGTGCCAGCAGATCTGGACTAGCGGTAGCCAAAAACATTCAGTACTTC. Residues: CASRSGLAVAKNIQYF.

The V call is TRBV5-1, the J call TRBJ1-2; D is possibly TRBD1 (5 bases). V shed 0 bases and J shed 8 bases, with 14 bases lying between them. CDR3 size: 14 residues. CDR1 and CDR2 from the germline V gene are SGHRS and YFSETQ. This chain's CDR3 is CASSLGGQAQGYTF. The CDR3 region has the DNA TGCGCCAGCAGCTTGGGCGGACAAGCACAAGGCTACACCTTC.

The chain carries TRBV5-1 and TRBJ2-3; the match to TRBD2 covers 7 bases. The V segment lost 0 bases and the J segment 0 bases; nucleotides outside the gene matches: 1. The germline V gene encodes CDR1 SGHRS and CDR2 YFSETQ. The CDR3 totals 15 residues. CDR3 in DNA: TGCGCCAGCAGCTTGGCAGCGGGAAGCACAGATACGCAGTATTTT. Translation: CASSLAAGSTDTQYF.

This clonotype has a handful of counts. V usage is TRBV5-6 and J usage is TRBJ2-1; no reliable D call. The CDR3 is 14 amino acids. Germline CDR1 is SGHDT and CDR2 is YYEEEE. V was cut by 4 bases and J by 4 bases, with 12 bases left in between. The CDR3 coding sequence is TGTGCCAGCAGCCCGGTTGGAGCTTACAATGAGCAGTTCTTC. Translation: CASSPVGAYNEQFF. Full variable domain (rest looked up from reference TRBV5-6 and TRBJ2-1): DAGVTQSPTHLIKTRGQQVTLRCSPKSGHDTVSWYQQALGQGPQFIFQYYEEEERQRGNFPDRFSGHQFPNYSSELNVNALLLGDSALYLCASSPVGAYNEQFFGPGTRLTVL.